A selection of T cell receptor beta chains follows, all from one sample in a study of blood T cell repertoires in COVID-19. Profiled with immunoSEQ multiplex PCR; TCRdb holds only in-frame clones, not every one. The repertoire holds 45,000 to 70,000 clones, with roughly nine tenths as singletons. Sequenced sample: peripheral blood. The receptors originated from a woman over 75 with COVID-19, enrolled during active disease. Each CDR3 is given with its conserved first and last residue. The D gene is left open where the match is weak. Size is stated for part of the rows, as once, few or many counts, or as a class when the clone is expanded.

D gene: .; V gene: TRBV5-6; clone size: .; J gene: TRBJ2-1; CDR3 DNA: TGTGCCAGCAGCCCACAGGGATTCTCCTACAATGAGCAGTTCTTC; CDR3 protein: CASSPQGFSYNEQFF
D gene: TRBD2; V gene: TRBV18; clone size: .; J gene: TRBJ2-3; CDR3 DNA: TGTGCCAGCTCACCACCGGGACTAGCGGGGGGGATCGATACGCAGTATTTT; CDR3 protein: CASSPPGLAGGIDTQYF
D gene: .; V gene: TRBV2; clone size: .; J gene: TRBJ1-2; CDR3 DNA: .; CDR3 protein: CASILGQGIGYTF
D gene: .; V gene: TRBV6-5; clone size: .; J gene: TRBJ2-7; CDR3 DNA: TGTGCCAGCAGTTACTTTCCAGGCTACGAGCAGTACTTC; CDR3 protein: CASSYFPGYEQYF
D gene: .; V gene: TRBV6-6; clone size: .; J gene: TRBJ2-1; CDR3 DNA: TGTGCCAGCAGACCGGCCCGGGACACCACCTACAATGAGCAGTTCTTC; CDR3 protein: CASRPARDTTYNEQFF
D gene: .; V gene: TRBV5-4; clone size: .; J gene: TRBJ2-1; CDR3 DNA: TGTGCCAGCAGCTTGGGAACAGGGGGGGACTACAATGAGCAGTTCTTC; CDR3 protein: CASSLGTGGDYNEQFF
D gene: .; V gene: TRBV13; clone size: .; J gene: TRBJ1-2; CDR3 DNA: TGTGCCAGCAGCTTAAAGGCTCGGACAAAATATGGCTACACCTTC; CDR3 protein: CASSLKARTKYGYTF
D gene: .; V gene: TRBV4-2; clone size: once; J gene: TRBJ2-7; CDR3 DNA: TGTGCCAGCAGCCAAGATCCACTAGCCACCTACGAGCAGTACTTC; CDR3 protein: CASSQDPLATYEQYF
D gene: .; V gene: TRBV2; clone size: .; J gene: TRBJ2-1; CDR3 DNA: TGTGCCACAAAGAGAAGCTCCTACAATGAGCAGTTCTTC; CDR3 protein: CATKRSSYNEQFF
D gene: TRBD1; V gene: TRBV7-8; clone size: .; J gene: TRBJ1-3; CDR3 DNA: TGTGCCAGCAGCACTCGACAGGGGCGCTCAGGAAACACCATATATTTT; CDR3 protein: CASSTRQGRSGNTIYF
D gene: .; V gene: TRBV3-1/TRBV3-2; clone size: .; J gene: TRBJ1-3; CDR3 DNA: TGTGCCAGCAGCCCCAAGATGGGGACTACCATATATTTT; CDR3 protein: CASSPKMGTTIYF
D gene: .; V gene: TRBV18; clone size: .; J gene: TRBJ1-1; CDR3 DNA: TGTGCCAGCTCTCAACTGGTGGGGGCCACTGAAGCTTTCTTT; CDR3 protein: CASSQLVGATEAFF
D gene: TRBD1; V gene: TRBV2; clone size: .; J gene: TRBJ2-3; CDR3 DNA: TGTGCCAGCAGGGGGGGACAGGGGGCGCGATCAGATACGCAGTATTTT; CDR3 protein: CASRGGQGARSDTQYF
D gene: .; V gene: TRBV2; clone size: .; J gene: TRBJ2-2; CDR3 DNA: TGTGCCAGCGGGGAAACAGGGAACACCGGGGAGCTGTTTTTT; CDR3 protein: CASGETGNTGELFF
D gene: .; V gene: TRBV3-1/TRBV3-2; clone size: .; J gene: TRBJ1-6; CDR3 DNA: TGTGCCAGCAGCCGAGGATCGGAGGGGAATTCACCCCTCCACTTT; CDR3 protein: CASSRGSEGNSPLHF
D gene: TRBD1; V gene: TRBV6-5; clone size: .; J gene: TRBJ1-2; CDR3 DNA: TGTGCCAGCAGTCGAGGGACAGGGGAAACCTTC; CDR3 protein: CASSRGTGETF
D gene: TRBD2; V gene: TRBV5-4; clone size: once; J gene: TRBJ2-5; CDR3 DNA: TGTGCCAGCAGCTTTGGTAGCGGGGGGGCCGAGACCCAGTACTTC; CDR3 protein: CASSFGSGGAETQYF
D gene: .; V gene: TRBV27; clone size: .; J gene: TRBJ1-2; CDR3 DNA: TGTGCCAGCAGCCCTTCGCCCGCTTGGGACCAGCGGGGTGGCTACACCTTC; CDR3 protein: CASSPSPAWDQRGGYTF
D gene: TRBD2; V gene: TRBV5-1; clone size: .; J gene: TRBJ2-5; CDR3 DNA: TGCGCCAGCAGCTTGGCCGGAACGGGGGGCCAAGAGACCCAGTACTTC; CDR3 protein: CASSLAGTGGQETQYF
D gene: .; V gene: TRBV5-1; clone size: few; J gene: TRBJ1-2; CDR3 DNA: TGCGCCAGCAGCCAAGAGGGGGGGCGCAACTATGGCTACACCTTC; CDR3 protein: CASSQEGGRNYGYTF
D gene: TRBD1; V gene: TRBV5-1; clone size: .; J gene: TRBJ1-2; CDR3 DNA: TGCGCCAGCAGCTTTAGGTCAGGGGGGTATGGCTACACCTTC; CDR3 protein: CASSFRSGGYGYTF
D gene: .; V gene: TRBV3-1/TRBV3-2; clone size: .; J gene: TRBJ1-3; CDR3 DNA: TGTGCCAGCAGCCAAGCCCCTCCCGGAAACACCATATATTTT; CDR3 protein: CASSQAPPGNTIYF
D gene: .; V gene: TRBV3-1/TRBV3-2; clone size: .; J gene: TRBJ1-3; CDR3 DNA: TGTGCCAGCAGCCCAGCGACAGGCCTCTCTGGAAACACCATATATTTT; CDR3 protein: CASSPATGLSGNTIYF
D gene: .; V gene: TRBV15; clone size: .; J gene: TRBJ1-2; CDR3 DNA: TGTGCCACCAGCAGAGATCGAGGGCGTTACTATGGCTACACCTTC; CDR3 protein: CATSRDRGRYYGYTF
D gene: .; V gene: TRBV15; clone size: .; J gene: TRBJ1-1; CDR3 DNA: TGTGCCACCAGCAGAGATAGGGGGGGTAAGGGCACTGAAGCTTTCTTT; CDR3 protein: CATSRDRGGKGTEAFF
D gene: TRBD2; V gene: TRBV6-5; clone size: .; J gene: TRBJ2-7; CDR3 DNA: TGTGCCAGCAGTTACTCAGGCCGCGGGGGTTCCTACGAGCAGTACTTC; CDR3 protein: CASSYSGRGGSYEQYF
D gene: .; V gene: TRBV27; clone size: .; J gene: TRBJ1-5; CDR3 DNA: TGTGCCAGCAGTTTATTAGGGGATCAGCCCCAGCATTTT; CDR3 protein: CASSLLGDQPQHF
D gene: TRBD2; V gene: TRBV10-3; clone size: .; J gene: TRBJ2-5; CDR3 DNA: TGTGCCATCAGTAGGACTAGCGGGGGGTTTGAGACCCAGTACTTC; CDR3 protein: CAISRTSGGFETQYF
D gene: TRBD1; V gene: TRBV29-1; clone size: once; J gene: TRBJ1-2; CDR3 DNA: TGCAGCGCTGCCGAAGGACAGGGGCTTAATTATGGCTACACCTTC; CDR3 protein: CSAAEGQGLNYGYTF
D gene: .; V gene: TRBV15; clone size: .; J gene: TRBJ2-7; CDR3 DNA: TGTGCCACCAGCAGAGATCGGGATGGGGCCTACGAGCAGTACTTC; CDR3 protein: CATSRDRDGAYEQYF
D gene: TRBD1; V gene: TRBV2; clone size: .; J gene: TRBJ2-2; CDR3 DNA: TGTGCCAGCGACGGGACAGGGGAAACCGGGGAGCTGTTTTTT; CDR3 protein: CASDGTGETGELFF
D gene: .; V gene: TRBV2; clone size: .; J gene: TRBJ1-2; CDR3 DNA: TGTGCCAGCACCGGGAGGGATGGCTACACCTTC; CDR3 protein: CASTGRDGYTF
D gene: .; V gene: TRBV12-3/TRBV12-4; clone size: .; J gene: TRBJ1-1; CDR3 DNA: TGTGCCAGCAGTTTGGGTGTGACAGAAGCTTTCTTT; CDR3 protein: CASSLGVTEAFF
D gene: TRBD1; V gene: TRBV7-8; clone size: once; J gene: TRBJ1-1; CDR3 DNA: TGTGCCAGCAGCTTAGCGACAGGGAAAACTGAAGCTTTCTTT; CDR3 protein: CASSLATGKTEAFF
D gene: TRBD2; V gene: TRBV25-1; clone size: .; J gene: TRBJ2-3; CDR3 DNA: TGTGCCAGCAGTGAATTTAGCGGGACAAGCACAGATACGCAGTATTTT; CDR3 protein: CASSEFSGTSTDTQYF
D gene: TRBD1; V gene: TRBV7-9; clone size: .; J gene: TRBJ1-1; CDR3 DNA: TGTGCCAGCAGCCAGGGACAGATGAACACTGAAGCTTTCTTT; CDR3 protein: CASSQGQMNTEAFF
D gene: TRBD1; V gene: TRBV5-1; clone size: .; J gene: TRBJ2-7; CDR3 DNA: TGCGCCAGCGGGGGCGGGACAGGGGGCGGCGAGCAGTACTTC; CDR3 protein: CASGGGTGGGEQYF
D gene: .; V gene: TRBV4-2; clone size: .; J gene: TRBJ2-2; CDR3 DNA: TGTGCCAGCAGCCAAGACACGTCACAGGACACCGGGGAGCTGTTTTTT; CDR3 protein: CASSQDTSQDTGELFF
D gene: TRBD1; V gene: TRBV23-1; clone size: .; J gene: TRBJ2-2; CDR3 DNA: TGCGCCAGCAGTCAACCGGGACAGGGCGTTGGCACCGGGGAGCTGTTTTTT; CDR3 protein: CASSQPGQGVGTGELFF
D gene: .; V gene: TRBV7-9; clone size: .; J gene: TRBJ1-2; CDR3 DNA: TGTGCCAGCAGCTTAGCTCAGGGAAACTATGGCTACACCTTC; CDR3 protein: CASSLAQGNYGYTF
D gene: TRBD1; V gene: TRBV5-1; clone size: .; J gene: TRBJ2-1; CDR3 DNA: TGCGCCAGCAGCTCCGGACAGGGGTCCTACAATGAGCAGTTCTTC; CDR3 protein: CASSSGQGSYNEQFF
D gene: .; V gene: TRBV2; clone size: .; J gene: TRBJ1-2; CDR3 DNA: TGTGCCAGCAGTCCCCCCGGGCCCTCAGGGGATGGCTACACCTTC; CDR3 protein: CASSPPGPSGDGYTF
D gene: TRBD1; V gene: TRBV7-6; clone size: .; J gene: TRBJ2-7; CDR3 DNA: TGTGCCAGCAGCTCCCGACAGGGGGCTATCTACGAGCAGTACTTC; CDR3 protein: CASSSRQGAIYEQYF
D gene: TRBD1; V gene: TRBV6-5; clone size: few; J gene: TRBJ2-7; CDR3 DNA: TGTGCCAGCAGTCCGGGACAGTCTGTCTACGAGCAGTACTTC; CDR3 protein: CASSPGQSVYEQYF
D gene: .; V gene: TRBV21-1; clone size: .; J gene: TRBJ1-4; CDR3 DNA: TGTGCCAGCCGGGAGAGCAGGGAGAAACTGTTTTTT; CDR3 protein: CASRESREKLFF
D gene: .; V gene: TRBV11-1; clone size: .; J gene: TRBJ1-2; CDR3 DNA: TGTGCCAGCAGCTTAGCGGCAGGGGTTGGCTACACCTTC; CDR3 protein: CASSLAAGVGYTF
D gene: .; V gene: TRBV7-9; clone size: .; J gene: TRBJ2-5; CDR3 DNA: TGTGCCAGCAGCTACGGTGGGACACACCAAGAGACCCAGTACTTC; CDR3 protein: CASSYGGTHQETQYF
D gene: .; V gene: TRBV5-1; clone size: .; J gene: TRBJ1-1; CDR3 DNA: TGCGCCAGCAGCGCCCTACAGGCACCATCCACTGAAGCTTTCTTT; CDR3 protein: CASSALQAPSTEAFF
D gene: TRBD1; V gene: TRBV7-8; clone size: .; J gene: TRBJ2-1; CDR3 DNA: TGTGCCAGCAGCTTAAGGGGACAGGGAGGGACGGAGTTCTTC; CDR3 protein: CASSLRGQGGTEFF
D gene: .; V gene: TRBV3-1/TRBV3-2; clone size: once; J gene: TRBJ1-2; CDR3 DNA: TGTGCCAGCAGCCAAGATGTCGGCGGCCTTCGGTGGTATGGCTACACCTTC; CDR3 protein: CASSQDVGGLRWYGYTF
D gene: TRBD1; V gene: TRBV5-8; clone size: .; J gene: TRBJ2-7; CDR3 DNA: TGTGCCAGCAGCTCCAGACAGGGTTTATACGAGCAGTACTTC; CDR3 protein: CASSSRQGLYEQYF
D gene: TRBD1; V gene: TRBV19; clone size: .; J gene: TRBJ1-2; CDR3 DNA: TGTGCCAGTAGTCTTAGCCGGGACAGGGGGCAAGGCTACACCTTC; CDR3 protein: CASSLSRDRGQGYTF
D gene: TRBD1; V gene: TRBV7-2; clone size: .; J gene: TRBJ1-2; CDR3 DNA: TGTGCCAGCAGCCACCGGACAGGGGGGTTGTCTGGCTACACCTTC; CDR3 protein: CASSHRTGGLSGYTF
D gene: TRBD1; V gene: TRBV6-5; clone size: .; J gene: TRBJ1-2; CDR3 DNA: TGTGCCAGCACCGACAGGGGACATGGCTACACCTTC; CDR3 protein: CASTDRGHGYTF
D gene: TRBD2; V gene: TRBV19; clone size: once; J gene: TRBJ2-2; CDR3 DNA: TGTGCCAGTAGTCTCACCGGGACTAGAAACGGGGAGCTGTTTTTT; CDR3 protein: CASSLTGTRNGELFF
D gene: TRBD1; V gene: TRBV9; clone size: .; J gene: TRBJ2-1; CDR3 DNA: TGTGCCAGCAGCGCACAGGGGGCTTTCTACAATGAGCAGTTCTTC; CDR3 protein: CASSAQGAFYNEQFF
D gene: TRBD1; V gene: TRBV24-1; clone size: .; J gene: TRBJ2-1; CDR3 DNA: TGTGCCACCAGTGATATCCGGACAGGGGCTGGCAATGAGCAGTTCTTC; CDR3 protein: CATSDIRTGAGNEQFF